The 20 T cell receptor beta chains below all came from one sample that was sequenced in a study of blood T cell repertoires in COVID-19. Sequenced by immunoSEQ multiplex PCR; TCRdb stores in-frame clones only, minus some. The table has roughly 500,000 clones, over 75% seen once. Source material: peripheral blood. The receptors stem from a human donor in a cohort sampled during active COVID-19.

The chain carries TRBV7-2 and TRBJ2-5, with 11 bases aligning to TRBD2. Losses at the gene ends were 5 bases for V and 5 bases for J; bases not matched to a gene: 10. The CDR3 is 16 amino acids. Germline V gives CDR1 SGHTA, CDR2 FQGNSA. The CDR3 loop is CASSGRTSGLGETQYF. The DNA of the CDR3 is TGTGCCAGCAGCGGGCGGACTAGCGGGCTGGGGGAGACCCAGTACTTC.

This clone was counted a few times. The chain is built from TRBV2 and TRBJ1-2; no reliable D call. This CDR3 is 14 amino acids long. The germline V gene has CDR1 SNHLY and CDR2 FYNNEI. Trimming took off 0 bases at V and 4 bases at J, with 9 bases between the two ends. This CDR3 is CASSEAPAVYGYTF. The DNA of the CDR3 is TGTGCCAGCAGTGAAGCGCCGGCGGTCTATGGCTACACCTTC.

V is TRBV4-1 and J is TRBJ1-2; tentatively, D is TRBD1 (5 bases). Germline CDR1 MGHRA, CDR2 YSYEKL. The V gene lost 0 bases and the J gene lost 6 bases, with 20 bases spanning the gap. This CDR3 spans 17 amino acids. This CDR3 reads CASSQEGIRQSRNGYTF. The CDR3 nucleotides are TGCGCCAGCAGCCAAGAGGGGATTAGACAGAGCAGAAATGGCTACACCTTC.

The gene calls are TRBV27 and TRBJ2-1, with D uncertain. The CDR3 sequence is 18 residues long. Trimming stripped 1 base from V and 3 bases from J, with 19 bases between. The germline gives CDR1 MNHEY, CDR2 SMNVEV (reference sequence). Written as DNA, the CDR3 is TGTGCCAGCAGTTTATATAGCCCAAGACCTGGCAACTACAATGAGCAGTTCTTC. Its protein is CASSLYSPRPGNYNEQFF.

The chain recombines TRBV19 with TRBJ2-1; the D gene is possibly TRBD1 (5 bases). The CDR3 sequence is 16 residues long. V shed 4 bases and J shed 1 base, with 14 bases lying between them. Germline V gives CDR1 LNHDA, CDR2 SQIVND (reference sequence). For the CDR3, the DNA is TGTGCCAGTAGTACCCCCAGGGTAGTATCCTACAATGAGCAGTTCTTC. Protein sequence: CASSTPRVVSYNEQFF.

This sequence joins TRBV5-4 and TRBJ2-6; TRBD2 is a possible D gene (5 bases). The CDR3 spans 16 residues. Germline CDR1 SGHNT, CDR2 YYREEE (reference sequence). Trimming shortened V by 4 bases and J by 0 bases, and 11 bases separated the two germline ends. In DNA, the CDR3 is TGTGCCAGCAGCATAGGACTGAACTCTGGGGCCAACGTCCTGACTTTC. Translation gives CASSIGLNSGANVLTF.

The chain uses TRBV18 and TRBJ2-7; D is uncertain. CDR1 and CDR2 from the germline V gene are KGHSH and LQKENI. The CDR3 length is 14 residues. V gave up 0 bases and J gave up 4 bases, with 10 bases separating them. CDR3 sequence: CASSPPFMSYEQYF. Written as DNA, the CDR3 is TGTGCCAGCTCACCACCCTTTATGTCGTACGAGCAGTACTTC.

The gene calls are TRBV2 and TRBJ1-5, with D possibly being TRBD1 (6 bases). Deletions cut 7 bases from V and 0 bases from J, with 10 bases between. Germline CDR1 and CDR2: SNHLY and FYNNEI. CDR3 size: 14 residues. CDR3 sequence reads: CASNRAYSNQPQHF. The CDR3 region has the DNA TGTGCCAGCAACAGGGCCTATAGCAATCAGCCCCAGCATTTT.

The chain uses TRBV5-1 and TRBJ2-7, with D possibly matching TRBD1 (6 bases). Germline V lookup: CDR1 SGHRS, CDR2 YFSETQ. The CDR3 runs to 14 residues. V lost 3 bases, J lost 5 bases, and 15 bases lay in between. This chain's CDR3 is CASSSNRDLHEQYF. The CDR3 DNA sequence: TGCGCCAGCAGCTCAAACAGGGACCTCCACGAGCAGTACTTC.

V usage is TRBV18 and J usage is TRBJ2-1; TRBD2 matches 11 bases. The junction had 8 bases not matched to a gene; V was cut back by 4 bases and J by 9 bases. CDR1 and CDR2 from the germline V gene are KGHSH and LQKENI. This CDR3 region has 15 residues. CDR3 region: CASSLALAGEGEQFF. The CDR3 coding sequence is TGTGCCAGCTCACTCGCACTAGCGGGAGAAGGTGAGCAGTTCTTC. The full variable domain, in which reference TRBV18 and TRBJ2-1 provide the parts outside the CDR3, is NAGVMQNPRHLVRRRGQEARLRCSPMKGHSHVYWYRQLPEEGLKFMVYLQKENIIDESGMPKERFSAEFPKEGPSILRIQQVVRGDSAAYFCASSLALAGEGEQFFGPGTRLTVL.

CDR3 nucleotides: TGTGCCAGCAGTTTATGGACTAGCGGAGGGGAAGAGACCCAGTACTTC. Protein: CASSLWTSGGEETQYF. The chain is built from TRBV27 and TRBJ2-5; TRBD2 matches 10 bases. Germline V lookup: CDR1 MNHEY, CDR2 SMNVEV (reference sequence). This CDR3 spans 16 amino acids. Losses at the gene ends were 1 base for V and 3 bases for J; bases not matched to a gene: 5.

The chain carries TRBV2 and TRBJ2-1, with D possibly TRBD2 on 6 matching bases. The CDR3 is 14 residues long. V was pared by 6 bases and J by 0 bases, with 9 bases between. CDR1 is SNHLY, CDR2 FYNNEI, per germline. CDR3 in DNA: TGTGCCAGCAGCGGGGGATACTCCTACAATGAGCAGTTCTTC. Its protein product is CASSGGYSYNEQFF.

This clone was picked up one time. V is TRBV6-6 and J is TRBJ2-4; possibly TRBD1 for D (6 bases). V was cut by 2 bases and J by 9 bases, with 14 bases left in between. Germline CDR1 and CDR2: MNHNY and SVGAGI (reference sequence). The CDR3 has 14 amino acids. CDR3 bases: TGTGCCAGCAGTTACCTGACAGGTGTGGGCATTCAGTACTTC. This translates into CASSYLTGVGIQYF.

This clone occurred a few times. The chain is built from TRBV5-1 and TRBJ2-6; unclear D gene. The CDR3 sequence is 16 residues long. Germline-derived CDR1 and CDR2 are SGHRS and YFSETQ. V gave up 0 bases and J gave up 0 bases, with 7 bases separating them. This chain's CDR3 is CASSLGLNSGANVLTF. Written as DNA, the CDR3 is TGCGCCAGCAGCTTGGGACTTAACTCTGGGGCCAACGTCCTGACTTTC. Complete variable domain (other parts from reference TRBV5-1 and TRBJ2-6): KAGVTQTPRYLIKTRGQQVTLSCSPISGHRSVSWYQQTPGQGLQFLFEYFSETQRNKGNFPGRFSGRQFSNSRSEMNVSTLELGDSALYLCASSLGLNSGANVLTFGAGSRLTVL.

The chain is built from TRBV30 and TRBJ2-7; weak D call: TRBD1 (6 bases). Germline V gene sequence: CDR1 GTSNPN, CDR2 SVGIG (reference sequence). Trimming shortened V by 2 bases and J by 8 bases, and 13 bases separated the two germline ends. This CDR3 is built from 12 residues. The CDR3 spells CAWSTQDRKQYF. CDR3 DNA: TGTGCCTGGAGTACCCAAGACAGGAAGCAGTACTTC. Full variable domain (outside the CDR3, taken from reference TRBV30 and TRBJ2-7): SQTIHQWPATLVQPVGSPLSLECTVEGTSNPNLYWYRQAAGRGLQLLFYSVGIGQISSEVPQNLSASRPQDRQFILSSKKLLLSDSGFYLCAWSTQDRKQYFGPGTRLTVT.

Written as DNA, the CDR3 is TGTGCCAGCACCCGTATAGACTACGAGCAGTACTTC. Translation gives CASTRIDYEQYF. V gene TRBV7-9 combines with J gene TRBJ2-7, with D unresolved. The germline gives CDR1 SEHNR, CDR2 FQNEAQ (reference sequence). The CDR3 spans 12 residues. V gave up 7 bases and J gave up 3 bases, with 10 bases separating them.

The rearrangement joins TRBV5-8 to TRBJ2-1, with 10 bases identical to TRBD2. J was trimmed by 6 bases and V by 4 bases; bases with no gene match: 7. Germline assignment: CDR1 SGHTS and CDR2 YDEGEE. The CDR3 contains 15 residues. This CDR3 reads CASSQGLARGNEQFF. The CDR3 DNA follows: TGTGCCAGCAGCCAGGGACTAGCGAGGGGCAATGAGCAGTTCTTC.

The rearrangement links TRBV7-6 to TRBJ2-2; D might be TRBD1 (8 bases). Germline V gene data show CDR1 as SGHVS and CDR2 as FNYEAQ. Trimming took off 2 bases at V and 3 bases at J, with 13 bases between the two ends. This CDR3 is 16 amino acids long. The CDR3 DNA is TGTGCCAGCAGCTTAACAGGGGGGGTGTACACCGGGGAGCTGTTTTTT. Translated: CASSLTGGVYTGELFF.

This clone was detected only once. The chain joins TRBV6-5 to TRBJ2-2; a weak D match, TRBD2 (6 bases). The CDR3 is made up of 15 amino acids. The V gene lost 4 bases and the J gene lost 7 bases, with 16 bases spanning the gap. Germline-derived CDR1 and CDR2 are MNHEY and SVGAGI. The CDR3 region is CASSLLRGTRGELFF. The DNA for the CDR3 is TGTGCCAGCAGTTTATTACGGGGGACGCGCGGGGAGCTGTTTTTT.

The J gene is TRBJ1-5, the V gene TRBV6-5; a weak D match, TRBD1 (5 bases). Germline V gene lookup returns CDR1 MNHEY and CDR2 SVGAGI. Trimming took off 6 bases at V and 4 bases at J, with 10 bases between the two ends. CDR3 length: 13 amino acids. CDR3: CASRTDLNQPQHF. CDR3 DNA: TGTGCCAGCAGGACAGATCTAAATCAGCCCCAGCATTTT.